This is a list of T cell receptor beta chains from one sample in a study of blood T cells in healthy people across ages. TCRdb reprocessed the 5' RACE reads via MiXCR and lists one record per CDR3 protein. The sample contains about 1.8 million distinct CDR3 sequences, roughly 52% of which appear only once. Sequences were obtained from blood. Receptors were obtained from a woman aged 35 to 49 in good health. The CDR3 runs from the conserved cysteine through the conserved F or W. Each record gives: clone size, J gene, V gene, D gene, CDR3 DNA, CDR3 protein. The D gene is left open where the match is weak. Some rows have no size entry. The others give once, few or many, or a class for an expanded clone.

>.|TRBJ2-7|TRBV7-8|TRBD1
TGTGCCAGCAGCGAACCCGGGACAGGGAGATTCAGCGAGCAGTACTTC
CASSEPGTGRFSEQYF
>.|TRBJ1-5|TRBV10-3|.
TGTGCCATCAGTGATTTGCGGGAATCCGGCAATCAGCCCCAGCATTTT
CAISDLRESGNQPQHF
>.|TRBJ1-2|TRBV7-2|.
TGTGCCAGCGGCTTAGGTGCGCGCCAGGGAACCCTCTATGGCTACACCTTC
CASGLGARQGTLYGYTF
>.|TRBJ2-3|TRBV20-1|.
TGCAGTGCTCAGGCCAGGGAATTGGCAAGGGATACGCAGTATTTT
CSAQARELARDTQYF
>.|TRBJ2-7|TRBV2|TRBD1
TGTGCCAGCGGGGACAGGCTGTACAATGAGCAGTACTTC
CASGDRLYNEQYF
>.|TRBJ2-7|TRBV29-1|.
TGCAGCGTGCTCGCAGGGGGCGGCGGGAGCCCCTACGAGCAGTACTTC
CSVLAGGGGSPYEQYF
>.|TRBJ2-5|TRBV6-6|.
TGTGCCAGCAGTTACAGACGCCAGCAAGAGACCCAGTACTTC
CASSYRRQQETQYF
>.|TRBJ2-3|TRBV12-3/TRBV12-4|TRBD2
TGTGCCAGCAGCCGACTAGCGGAGGGCAACACAGATACGCAGTATTTT
CASSRLAEGNTDTQYF
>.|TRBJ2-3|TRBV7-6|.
TGTGCCAGCAGCCCGATATTTTATACAGATACGCAGTATTTT
CASSPIFYTDTQYF
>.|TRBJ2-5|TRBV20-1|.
TGCAGTGCTAGGAAATCCGGCAGACAAGAGACCCAGTACTTC
CSARKSGRQETQYF
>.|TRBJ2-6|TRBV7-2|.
TGTGCCAGCAGCTATCAGGGGCCCCCTGGGGCCAACGTCCTGACTTTC
CASSYQGPPGANVLTF
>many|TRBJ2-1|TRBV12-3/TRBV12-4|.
TGTGCCAGCAGTTTCGGGGGTGAGCAGTTCTTC
CASSFGGEQFF
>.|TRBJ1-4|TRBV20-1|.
TGCAGTGCAACCAGGGCCGCAACTAATGAAAAACTGTTTTTT
CSATRAATNEKLFF
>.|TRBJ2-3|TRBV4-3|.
TGCGCCAGCAGCCAAGATGGGGATCGGACAGATACGCAGTATTTT
CASSQDGDRTDTQYF
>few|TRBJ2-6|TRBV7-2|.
TGTGCCAGCAGCCCTACCCTACCCGGGAGTCTTCCTGGGGCCAACGTCCTGACTTTC
CASSPTLPGSLPGANVLTF
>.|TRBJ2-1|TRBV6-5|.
TGTGCCAGCAGTGACTCACTACAGGGCACTCAGTTCTTC
CASSDSLQGTQFF